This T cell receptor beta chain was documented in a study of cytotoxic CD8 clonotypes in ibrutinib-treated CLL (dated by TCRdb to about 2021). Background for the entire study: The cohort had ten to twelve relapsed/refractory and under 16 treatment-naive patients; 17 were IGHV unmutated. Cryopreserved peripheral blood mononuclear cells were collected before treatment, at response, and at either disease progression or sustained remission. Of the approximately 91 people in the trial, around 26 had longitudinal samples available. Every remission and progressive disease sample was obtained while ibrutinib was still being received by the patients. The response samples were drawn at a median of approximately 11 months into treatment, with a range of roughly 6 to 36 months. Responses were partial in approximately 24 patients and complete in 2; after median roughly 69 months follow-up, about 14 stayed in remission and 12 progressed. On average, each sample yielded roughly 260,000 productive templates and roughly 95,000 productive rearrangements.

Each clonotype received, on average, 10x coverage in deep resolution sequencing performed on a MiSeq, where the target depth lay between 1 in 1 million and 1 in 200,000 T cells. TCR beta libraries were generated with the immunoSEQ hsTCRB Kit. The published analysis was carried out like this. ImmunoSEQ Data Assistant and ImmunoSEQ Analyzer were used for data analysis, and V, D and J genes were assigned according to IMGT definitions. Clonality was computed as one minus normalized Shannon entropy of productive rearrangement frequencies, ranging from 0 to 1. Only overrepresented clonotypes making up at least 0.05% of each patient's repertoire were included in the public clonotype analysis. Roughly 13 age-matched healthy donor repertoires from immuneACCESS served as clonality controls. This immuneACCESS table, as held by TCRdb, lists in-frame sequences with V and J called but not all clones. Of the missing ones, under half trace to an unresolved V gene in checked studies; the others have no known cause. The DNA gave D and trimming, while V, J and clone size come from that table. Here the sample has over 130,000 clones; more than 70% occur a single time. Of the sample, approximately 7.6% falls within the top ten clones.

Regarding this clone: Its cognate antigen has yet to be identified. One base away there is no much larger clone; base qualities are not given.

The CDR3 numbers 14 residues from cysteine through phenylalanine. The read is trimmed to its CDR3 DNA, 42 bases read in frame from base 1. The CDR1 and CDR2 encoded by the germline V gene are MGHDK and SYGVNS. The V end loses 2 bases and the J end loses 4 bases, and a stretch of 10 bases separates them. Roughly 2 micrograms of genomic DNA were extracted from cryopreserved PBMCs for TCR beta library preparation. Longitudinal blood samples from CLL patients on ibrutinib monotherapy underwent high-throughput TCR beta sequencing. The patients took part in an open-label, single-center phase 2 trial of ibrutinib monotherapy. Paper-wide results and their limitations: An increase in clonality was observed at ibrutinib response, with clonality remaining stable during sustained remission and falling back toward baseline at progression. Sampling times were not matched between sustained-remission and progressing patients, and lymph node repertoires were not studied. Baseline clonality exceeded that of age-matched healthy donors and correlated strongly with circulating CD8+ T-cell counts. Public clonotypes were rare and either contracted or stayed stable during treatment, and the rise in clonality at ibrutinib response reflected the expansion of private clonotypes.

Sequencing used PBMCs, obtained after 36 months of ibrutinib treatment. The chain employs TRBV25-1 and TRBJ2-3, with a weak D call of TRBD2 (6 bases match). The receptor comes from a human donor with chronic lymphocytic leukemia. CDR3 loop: CASSEGGVSDTQYF. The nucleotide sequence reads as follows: TGTGCCAGCAGTGAAGGAGGGGTTTCAGATACGCAGTATTTT. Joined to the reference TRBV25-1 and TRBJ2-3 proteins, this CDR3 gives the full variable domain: EADIYQTPRYLVIGTGKKITLECSQTMGHDKMYWYQQDPGMELHLIHYSYGVNSTEKGDLSSESTVSRIRTEHFPLTLESARPSHTSQYLCASSEGGVSDTQYFGPGTRLTVL.